Listed here are 23 T cell receptor beta chains from one sample, sequenced in a study of cytomegalovirus exposure and HLA in healthy donors. 60 Vbeta and 13 Jbeta primers were used in PCR. The protocol was immunoSEQ multiplex PCR, while the TCRdb copy is restricted to in-frame clones and leaves out a portion. Seen here are around 190,000 clones, around three quarters observed once, and the top ten hold around 6%. The sequenced sample was PBMCs. The receptors stem from a man aged 40-50 years in good health and CMV-seronegative.

The rearrangement joins TRBV28 to TRBJ2-7; weak D call: TRBD2 (6 bases). V dropped 4 bases and J dropped 7 bases, with 20 bases sitting between them. From germline, CDR1 is MDHEN and CDR2 SYDVKM. This CDR3 contains 15 residues. The CDR3 protein is CASSSLPSLGGEQYF. CDR3 nucleotides: TGTGCCAGCAGTTCCCTCCCTAGCCTGGGAGGAGAGCAGTACTTC.

The V gene is TRBV27, the J gene TRBJ2-7; weak D call: TRBD1 (5 bases). Germline CDR1 reads MNHEY; CDR2 reads SMNVEV (reference sequence). CDR3 length equals 12 residues. Trimming took 8 bases from V and 7 from J, leaving 15 bases between them. The CDR3 DNA sequence: TGTGCCAGCGGGGCCTTAGGGCGGGAGCAGTACTTC. Its translation is CASGALGREQYF.

This sequence joins TRBV5-1 and TRBJ2-3, with 7 positions matching TRBD2. Germline values: CDR1 SGHRS, CDR2 YFSETQ. This CDR3 is 17 amino acids long. The V segment lost 4 bases and the J segment 2 bases; nucleotides outside the gene matches: 13. Written as DNA, the CDR3 is TGCGCCAGCAGCCCCCGCTCCGGGAGGCAACCCACAGATACGCAGTATTTT. The encoded protein is CASSPRSGRQPTDTQYF.

This rearrangement joins TRBV10-3 to TRBJ2-6; 16 nucleotides match TRBD2. V shed 6 bases, J shed 3 bases, and the junction held 8 bases outside the gene matches. This CDR3 spans 19 amino acids. The germline CDR1 and CDR2 sequences are ENHRY and SYGVKD. CDR3 sequence (DNA): TGTGCCATCAGACCAGGGACTAGCGGGAGGGAGAATGGGGCCAACGTCCTGACTTTC. As protein: CAIRPGTSGRENGANVLTF.

The genes are TRBV10-2 and TRBJ1-1; D is possibly TRBD1 (6 bases). The germline CDR1 and CDR2 sequences are WSHSY and SAAADI. This CDR3 has 14 residues. Trimming took off 5 bases at V and 7 bases at J, with 17 bases between the two ends. The CDR3 protein is CASSRGIPPSEAFF. CDR3 DNA sequence: TGCGCCAGCAGTAGGGGGATCCCTCCCAGTGAAGCTTTCTTT.

CDR3 in DNA: TGTGGGGCCGGGACAGACTCCTACGAGCAGTACTTC. Translation: CGAGTDSYEQYF. J is TRBJ2-7 and V is TRBV7-9; TRBD1 aligns across 7 bases. CDR3 length equals 12 residues. Germline values: CDR1 SEHNR, CDR2 FQNEAQ (reference sequence). The variable domain in full, completed from reference TRBV7-9 and TRBJ2-7, reads DTGVSQNPRHKITKRGQNVTFRCDPISEHNRLYWYRQTLGQGPEFLTYFQNEAQLEKSRLLSDRFSAERPKGSFSTLEIQRTEQGDSAMYLCGAGTDSYEQYFGPGTRLTVT.

This rearrangement joins TRBV5-1 to TRBJ2-3; TRBD2 aligns across 9 bases. CDR3 length: 19 residues. Trimming at V came to 4 bases and at J to 2 bases, leaving 17 bases not matched to a gene. Germline-derived CDR1 and CDR2 are SGHRS and YFSETQ. The CDR3 bases are TGCGCCAGCAGCCTAACCCCCCCCTCCAGCGGGGGGATCACAGATACGCAGTATTTT. Residues: CASSLTPPSSGGITDTQYF.

This chain links TRBV5-8 with TRBJ1-5, with D perhaps matching TRBD1 (5 bases). CDR3 length equals 15 residues. Trimming removed 0 bases at V and 7 bases at J, with 14 bases between. CDR1 is SGHTS, CDR2 YDEGEE, per germline. This CDR3 reads CASSLGAQGGQPQHF. The CDR3 DNA follows: TGTGCCAGCAGCTTGGGGGCCCAGGGTGGCCAGCCCCAGCATTTT.

A single count supports this clone. The V and J genes are TRBV25-1 and TRBJ1-1; D remains unclear. Germline V gene data show CDR1 as MGHDK and CDR2 as SYGVNS. The CDR3 has 12 residues. Trimming removed 3 bases from V and 6 bases from J, with 8 bases in between. The CDR3 DNA is TGTGCCAGCAGTGATACAATGCCTGAAGCTTTCTTT. Protein product: CASSDTMPEAFF.

V is TRBV2 and J is TRBJ2-5, with a tentative D call TRBD2 (5 bases). Trimming cost V 4 bases and J 1 base, with 10 bases left between them. The germline V gene encodes CDR1 SNHLY and CDR2 FYNNEI. This CDR3 is built from 14 residues. CDR3 coding DNA: TGTGCCAGCAGTGTTCGCGGGCGCCAAGAGACCCAGTACTTC. Its translation is CASSVRGRQETQYF.

The gene calls are TRBV10-3 and TRBJ1-3, with a weak D call TRBD1 (5 bases). This CDR3 spans 13 amino acids. V lost 7 bases, J lost 4 bases, and 11 bases lay in between. The germline V gene encodes CDR1 ENHRY and CDR2 SYGVKD. The CDR3 loop reads CAIKDNLGNTIYF. For the CDR3, the DNA is TGTGCCATCAAGGACAACCTCGGAAACACCATATATTTT.

This clone was found once. The V and J genes are TRBV9 and TRBJ2-2; TRBD1 agrees at 8 bases. Losses at the gene ends were 5 bases for V and 5 bases for J; bases not matched to a gene: 8. The CDR3 is made up of 15 amino acids. CDR1 SGDLS and CDR2 YYNGEE come from the germline V gene. CDR3 residues: CASSWGRGRTGELFF. Here the CDR3 DNA reads TGTGCCAGCAGTTGGGGCAGGGGGCGAACCGGGGAGCTGTTTTTT.

The genes are TRBV5-1 and TRBJ1-6; TRBD1 aligns across 8 bases. Germline loops: CDR1 SGHRS, CDR2 YFSETQ. CDR3 length: 14 residues. Trimming took 2 bases from V and 11 from J; bases not matched to a gene: 6. In DNA form, the CDR3 reads TGCGCCAGCAGCTTTTGGGGACAGGAGGCACCCCTCCACTTT. Its protein is CASSFWGQEAPLHF.

As to this clone: The junction departs from the called germline gene at one end, perhaps through a read error. The V gene is TRBV18, the J gene TRBJ2-6; possible D gene TRBD2, 5 bases. CDR3 size: 12 residues. Germline assignment: CDR1 KGHSH and CDR2 LQKENI. The CDR3 DNA reads TGTGCCAGCTCACCCGCGGGCGGACCATCCTCTTTC. This gives the protein CASSPAGGPSSF.

The genes are TRBV28 and TRBJ1-2; 7 nucleotides align to TRBD1. J was trimmed by 2 bases and V by 6 bases; bases with no gene match: 6. Germline loops: CDR1 MDHEN, CDR2 SYDVKM. The CDR3 contains 14 residues. The CDR3 reads CASSIAGQNYGYTF. Written as DNA, the CDR3 is TGTGCCAGCAGCATAGCGGGACAGAACTATGGCTACACCTTC.

The CDR3: CASSFLAGDTGELFF. CDR3 DNA: TGCGCCAGCAGCTTTCTAGCGGGTGACACCGGGGAGCTGTTTTTT. The chain is built from TRBV5-1 and TRBJ2-2, with 8 nucleotides matching TRBD2. Losses at the gene ends were 2 bases for V and 3 bases for J; bases not matched to a gene: 3. Germline lookup yields CDR1 SGHRS and CDR2 YFSETQ. CDR3 length equals 15 residues.

This chain links TRBV6-1 with TRBJ2-7, with 7 bases matching TRBD1. The V gene's germline CDR1 is MNHNS and CDR2 SASEGT. The CDR3 loop spans 13 amino acids. V lost 8 bases and J lost 2; bases outside the gene matches: 6. The CDR3 is CASGTRGPYEQYF. Here the CDR3 DNA reads TGTGCCAGCGGAACGAGGGGGCCCTACGAGCAGTACTTC.

The chain recombines TRBV9 with TRBJ2-3, with TRBD2 as a possible D gene (6 bases). Per the germline V gene, CDR1 is SGDLS and CDR2 is YYNGEE. The CDR3 extends over 15 amino acids. V was cut by 3 bases and J by 4 bases, with 15 bases left in between. CDR3: CASSETGVVPDTQYF. The CDR3 region has the DNA TGTGCCAGCAGCGAGACGGGAGTGGTCCCAGATACGCAGTATTTT.

V usage is TRBV15 and J usage is TRBJ2-3, with TRBD2 matching 9 bases. V shed 10 bases, J shed 0 bases, and the junction held 11 bases outside the gene matches. Germline V lookup: CDR1 LNHNV, CDR2 YYDKDF (reference sequence). The CDR3 totals 16 residues. The CDR3 DNA sequence: TGTGCCAAATACGGGACTAGCAACGGTAGCACAGATACGCAGTATTTT. As protein: CAKYGTSNGSTDTQYF. The full variable domain, in which reference TRBV15 and TRBJ2-3 provide the parts outside the CDR3, is DAMVIQNPRYQVTQFGKPVTLSCSQTLNHNVMYWYQQKSSQAPKLLFHYYDKDFNNEADTPDNFQSRRPNTSFCFLDIRSPGLGDTAMYLCAKYGTSNGSTDTQYFGPGTRLTVL.

The chain carries TRBV5-6 and TRBJ1-6, with 9 bases that match TRBD1. Germline CDR1 SGHDT, CDR2 YYEEEE. Unmatched junction bases numbered 7, after V lost 3 bases and J lost 6 bases. CDR3 length: 16 residues. The DNA for the CDR3 is TGTGCCAGCAGCTACCCTACAGGGGGCGGTAATTCACCCCTCCACTTT. This sequence encodes CASSYPTGGGNSPLHF.

The CDR3 coding sequence is TGTGCCAGCAGCCTCGGGACAGGTTATAGCACAGATACGCAGTATTTT. Residues: CASSLGTGYSTDTQYF. The chain uses TRBV7-2 and TRBJ2-3; 8 bases line up with TRBD1. The germline V gene has CDR1 SGHTA and CDR2 FQGNSA. The CDR3 runs to 16 residues. The V gene end was trimmed by 5 bases and the J gene end by 0 bases; junction bases not matched to a gene: 7. The variable domain in full, completed from reference TRBV7-2 and TRBJ2-3, reads GAGVSQSPSNKVTEKGKDVELRCDPISGHTALYWYRQSLGQGLEFLIYFQGNSAPDKSGLPSDRFSAERTGGSVSTLTIQRTQQEDSAVYLCASSLGTGYSTDTQYFGPGTRLTVL.

The V call is TRBV9, the J call TRBJ2-5, with D possibly TRBD2 on 5 matching bases. Trimming left V 0 bases short and J 5 bases short, with 8 bases between. Per the germline V gene, CDR1 is SGDLS and CDR2 is YYNGEE. The CDR3 has 13 residues. CDR3 loop: CASSVATGETQYF. The CDR3 DNA follows: TGTGCCAGCAGCGTAGCTACGGGGGAGACCCAGTACTTC.

V is TRBV7-2 and J is TRBJ2-2; no firm D call. The CDR3 has 13 amino acids. Germline lookup yields CDR1 SGHTA and CDR2 FQGNSA. Deletions cut 3 bases from V and 5 bases from J, with 7 bases between. The CDR3 nucleotides are TGTGCCAGCAGCTTCGGTACGACCGGGGAGCTGTTTTTT. It specifies CASSFGTTGELFF.